This TCR beta chain was sequenced during a study of beta chain features in type 1 diabetes. Expressed TCRB transcripts were sequenced after all isolated RNA was converted to cDNA. The data were produced by immunoSEQ multiplex PCR, yet TCRdb's version contains in-frame clones alone and is incomplete. The repertoire holds 600,000 or so clones, with 9.5% to 15% as singletons. For this clone: Antigen unknown.

Per the germline V gene, CDR1 is SGHVS and CDR2 is FQNEAQ. The CDR3 is made up of 17 amino acids. Between the trimmed V and J ends, which lost 6 bases and 1 base, there was a span of 16 bases. Central memory, naive, regulatory and stem cell-like memory CD4+ cells were sorted by CD45RO/CCR7/CD25/CD127/CD95/CD27. Sorted cells reached over 95% purity in every population. Points from the study as a whole: Type 1 diabetes patients had moderately but significantly shorter TCRB CDR3s in all four CD4+ subsets. Naive, central memory and Treg TCRB repertoires appeared more alike in patients than in healthy donors. The VDJ junctions of type 1 diabetes patients carried fewer insertions and more deletions.

The sequencing input was naive CD4+ T cells from blood. This receptor was obtained from a man between 25 and 39 years old with type 1 diabetes. The chain combines TRBV7-8 with TRBJ2-6, with D perhaps TRBD1 (6 bases). CDR3 protein: CASRRPGHNSGANVLTF. Here the CDR3 DNA reads TGTGCCAGCAGACGGCCGGGACACAATTCTGGGGCCAACGTCCTGACTTTC.